This entry lists 29 T cell receptor beta chains sequenced from one sample in a study of blood T cell repertoires in COVID-19. Libraries were prepared by immunoSEQ multiplex PCR; TCRdb keeps only in-frame clonotypes and omits some of them. The profile shows around 190,000 clones, around 84% of them singletons. Sequencing used peripheral blood. All receptors come from a woman aged 80 or over with acute or convalescent COVID-19.

The rearrangement joins TRBV6-5 to TRBJ2-7, with 7 bases that match TRBD2. The CDR3 is made up of 15 amino acids. The J segment lost 1 base and the V segment lost 0 bases, leaving 3 bases of the junction unmatched. The germline V gene has CDR1 MNHEY and CDR2 SVGAGI. The CDR3 nucleotides are TGTGCCAGCAGTTACTCGGGGGGGAAATCCTACGAGCAGTACTTC. Its protein is CASSYSGGKSYEQYF.

Of note for this clone: The identical CDR3 is also encoded by other nucleotide sequences in the sample. CDR3 in amino acids: CASRTTSYEQYF. The CDR3 DNA reads as TGTGCCTCTCGGACTACTTCCTACGAGCAGTACTTC. The chain employs TRBV6-5 and TRBJ2-7, with D possibly being TRBD2 (6 bases). Germline loops: CDR1 MNHEY, CDR2 SVGAGI. The V end was cut by 11 bases, the J end by 1 base, with 12 bases between. The CDR3 has 12 residues.

This sequence joins TRBV27 and TRBJ2-2; maybe TRBD1 (6 bases). The germline CDR1 and CDR2 sequences are MNHEY and SMNVEV (reference sequence). The CDR3 has 18 amino acids. V was trimmed by 7 bases and J by 5 bases, leaving 26 bases between them. The DNA of the CDR3 is TGTGCCAGCACCCAAGCCCCCACAGGGCGGGTAGCGACCGGGGAGCTGTTTTTT. The encoded protein is CASTQAPTGRVATGELFF.

CDR3 sequence reads: CASSLVGSINQPQHF. CDR3 DNA: TGTGCCAGCAGCTTAGTGGGGAGTATCAATCAGCCCCAGCATTTT. The chain carries TRBV7-2 and TRBJ1-5, with unresolved D. Germline V gene sequence: CDR1 SGHTA, CDR2 FQGNSA. With 1 base removed from V and 3 bases from J, the gap between germline ends came to 10 bases. This CDR3 has 15 residues. The complete variable domain, with remaining parts taken from reference TRBV7-2 and TRBJ1-5, reads GAGVSQSPSNKVTEKGKDVELRCDPISGHTALYWYRQSLGQGLEFLIYFQGNSAPDKSGLPSDRFSAERTGGSVSTLTIQRTQQEDSAVYLCASSLVGSINQPQHFGDGTRLSIL.

This clone was recorded only once. The chain uses TRBV28 and TRBJ2-2; 10 bases agree with TRBD2. V shed 8 bases and J 2 bases; nucleotides not matched to a gene: 11. The germline V gene has CDR1 MDHEN and CDR2 SYDVKM. The CDR3 extends over 17 amino acids. The CDR3 sequence is CASRRPGTSANTGELFF. The CDR3 DNA reads as TGTGCCAGCCGACGACCCGGGACTAGCGCAAACACCGGGGAGCTGTTTTTT.

The rearrangement uses TRBV27 and TRBJ2-1; 12 bases are a match to TRBD2. The junction had 13 bases not matched to a gene; V was cut back by 10 bases and J by 0 bases. Germline CDR1 reads MNHEY; CDR2 reads SMNVEV (reference sequence). The CDR3 extends over 18 amino acids. CDR3 DNA: TGTGCCACCTTAAGAGGGCTAGCGGGAGGGTCCTCCTACAATGAGCAGTTCTTC. It translates to CATLRGLAGGSSYNEQFF.

This sequence joins TRBV6-5 and TRBJ1-5; TRBD1 aligns across 9 bases. From germline, CDR1 is MNHEY and CDR2 SVGAGI. V shed 6 bases and J 6 bases; nucleotides not matched to a gene: 6. This CDR3 region has 14 residues. The CDR3 DNA is TGTGCCAGCAGGGACAGGGGACAATTTCAGCCCCAGCATTTT. This encodes CASRDRGQFQPQHF.

The genes are TRBV7-9 and TRBJ2-7, with a possible D match to TRBD1 (6 bases). Germline V lookup: CDR1 SEHNR, CDR2 FQNEAQ (reference sequence). The V end was cut by 3 bases, the J end by 4 bases, with 16 bases between. The CDR3 loop spans 15 amino acids. This chain's CDR3 is CASSLSQGHGYEQYF. The CDR3 nucleotides read TGTGCCAGCAGCTTGAGCCAGGGACATGGGTACGAGCAGTACTTC.

This chain connects TRBV19 to TRBJ1-3; 8 nucleotides line up with TRBD1. In germline, CDR1 is LNHDA, CDR2 SQIVND (reference sequence). After removal of 5 bases from V and 6 bases from J, the junction contained 15 bases not matched to a gene. CDR3 length equals 17 residues. In DNA, the CDR3 is TGTGCCAGTAGTCCCGAGGGAGCAGGGGGCTTCGTAAACACCATATATTTT. Protein sequence: CASSPEGAGGFVNTIYF. The whole variable domain, filled in from reference TRBV19 and TRBJ1-3, reads DGGITQSPKYLFRKEGQNVTLSCEQNLNHDAMYWYRQDPGQGLRLIYYSQIVNDFQKGDIAEGYSVSREKKESFPLTVTSAQKNPTAFYLCASSPEGAGGFVNTIYFGEGSWLTVV.

V usage is TRBV7-2 and J usage is TRBJ2-4; 8 nucleotides match TRBD2. V shed 4 bases and J 7 bases; nucleotides not matched to a gene: 9. The CDR3 contains 15 residues. Germline CDR1 SGHTA, CDR2 FQGNSA. CDR3 sequence reads: CASSWGSGSRNIQYF. As DNA, the CDR3 is TGTGCCAGCAGCTGGGGGAGCGGGAGCAGGAACATTCAGTACTTC.

This clone was counted only a few times. The rearrangement joins TRBV7-8 to TRBJ2-1; weak D call: TRBD2 (5 bases). This CDR3 comprises 11 residues. Germline CDR1 is SGHVS and CDR2 is FQNEAQ. V was clipped by 5 bases and J by 12 bases, with 11 bases between them. In DNA form, the CDR3 reads TGTGCCAGCAGCATACTAGATGGGCAGTTCTTC. Residues: CASSILDGQFF.

This clone was counted a single time. The CDR3 DNA reads as TGTGCCACCGAACCTAACAGGGGAGAAAATGAAAAACTGTTTTTT. The encoded protein is CATEPNRGENEKLFF. The genes are TRBV10-3 and TRBJ1-4; 7 positions agree with TRBD1. The germline V gene has CDR1 ENHRY and CDR2 SYGVKD. CDR3 size: 15 residues. V lost 10 bases to trimming and J lost 5 bases; unmatched junction nucleotides: 13.

V is TRBV9 and J is TRBJ2-7, with 9 nucleotides matching TRBD1. V trimming: 4 bases; J trimming: 2 bases; junction bases outside the gene matches: 10. This CDR3 is built from 16 residues. Looked up from germline, CDR1 is SGDLS and CDR2 is YYNGEE. The CDR3 DNA reads as TGTGCCAGCAGCTTTGGGACAGGGTTTCATCCCTACGAGCAGTACTTC. Protein product: CASSFGTGFHPYEQYF. The full variable domain, in which reference TRBV9 and TRBJ2-7 provide the parts outside the CDR3, is DSGVTQTPKHLITATGQRVTLRCSPRSGDLSVYWYQQSLDQGLQFLIQYYNGEERAKGNILERFSAQQFPDLHSELNLSSLELGDSALYFCASSFGTGFHPYEQYFGPGTRLTVT.

Only one count was recorded for this clone. The rearrangement links TRBV10-3 to TRBJ1-2, with 9 bases aligning to TRBD1. The length of the CDR3 is 17 residues. CDR1 and CDR2 (germline): ENHRY, SYGVKD. The trim removed 10 bases at V and 2 bases at J, leaving 17 bases unmatched. This CDR3 reads CATAGSAQGAINYGYTF. The CDR3 nucleotides read TGTGCCACGGCGGGATCGGCACAGGGGGCAATCAACTATGGCTACACCTTC.

The genes are TRBV2 and TRBJ2-4; a possible D gene is TRBD2 (5 bases). Deletions cut 8 bases from V and 0 bases from J, with 14 bases between. This CDR3 has 15 amino acids. Germline V gene data show CDR1 as SNHLY and CDR2 as FYNNEI. This CDR3 reads CASAGRGLAKNIQYF. The CDR3 DNA reads TGTGCCAGCGCCGGGCGCGGGCTAGCCAAAAACATTCAGTACTTC. The full variable domain, with the rest looked up from reference TRBV2 and TRBJ2-4, is EPEVTQTPSHQVTQMGQEVILRCVPISNHLYFYWYRQILGQKVEFLVSFYNNEISEKSEIFDDQFSVERPDGSNFTLKIRSTKLEDSAMYFCASAGRGLAKNIQYFGAGTRLSVL.

This chain joins TRBV6-5 and TRBJ1-1; 9 bases fit TRBD1. Germline CDR1 MNHEY, CDR2 SVGAGI. The CDR3 extends over 13 amino acids. The J segment lost 10 bases and the V segment lost 6 bases, leaving 9 bases of the junction unmatched. CDR3 in amino acids: CASRETTGGRAFF. CDR3 coding DNA: TGTGCCAGCAGGGAGACCACAGGGGGCAGAGCTTTCTTT.

This clone appeared a few times. This chain uses TRBV6-5 with TRBJ2-7, with 7 bases aligning to TRBD2. This CDR3 spans 14 amino acids. Losses at the gene ends were 3 bases for V and 3 bases for J; bases not matched to a gene: 5. Per the germline V gene, CDR1 is MNHEY and CDR2 is SVGAGI. The CDR3 DNA is TGTGCCAGCAGTTATGACGGGAGGTTCTACGAGCAGTACTTC. Its translation: CASSYDGRFYEQYF.

The rearrangement uses TRBV6-6 and TRBJ2-7; maybe TRBD2 (6 bases). This CDR3 has 15 residues. Germline CDR1 MNHNY, CDR2 SVGAGI (reference sequence). With 5 bases removed from V and 0 bases from J, the gap between germline ends came to 14 bases. The CDR3 protein is CASSSSGLSSYEQYF. The CDR3 DNA follows: TGTGCCAGCAGTAGCAGCGGGTTGAGCTCCTACGAGCAGTACTTC.

This sequence joins TRBV9 and TRBJ2-3; D gene unclear. The V end was cut by 0 bases, the J end by 3 bases, with 5 bases between. This CDR3 comprises 13 residues. Germline values: CDR1 SGDLS, CDR2 YYNGEE. The CDR3 loop is CASSVVRTDTQYF. The CDR3 DNA reads as TGTGCCAGCAGCGTAGTCCGGACAGATACGCAGTATTTT. Full variable domain (outside the CDR3, taken from reference TRBV9 and TRBJ2-3): DSGVTQTPKHLITATGQRVTLRCSPRSGDLSVYWYQQSLDQGLQFLIQYYNGEERAKGNILERFSAQQFPDLHSELNLSSLELGDSALYFCASSVVRTDTQYFGPGTRLTVL.

The genes are TRBV28 and TRBJ1-2, with 8 bases aligning to TRBD1. CDR1 and CDR2 (germline): MDHEN, SYDVKM. The CDR3 contains 14 residues. The J segment lost 8 bases and the V segment lost 6 bases, leaving 11 bases of the junction unmatched. CDR3 amino acids: CASRKQGALYGYTF. Written as DNA, the CDR3 is TGTGCCAGCAGAAAGCAGGGGGCGTTATACGGCTACACCTTC.

V gene TRBV9 combines with J gene TRBJ1-2; D perhaps matches TRBD1 (5 bases). This CDR3 is built from 15 residues. Germline values: CDR1 SGDLS, CDR2 YYNGEE. Trimming left V 0 bases short and J 0 bases short, with 9 bases between. The CDR3 loop reads CASSVGTNTNYGYTF. The CDR3, as DNA: TGTGCCAGCAGCGTAGGGACAAATACTAACTATGGCTACACCTTC.

In its sample, this clone was seen a few times. The chain joins TRBV7-2 to TRBJ2-2, with TRBD2 matching over 7 bases. Unmatched junction bases numbered 4, after V lost 5 bases and J lost 1 base. Germline V gene data show CDR1 as SGHTA and CDR2 as FQGNSA. This CDR3 is built from 15 residues. CDR3 amino acids: CASSPIAGNTGELFF. CDR3 coding DNA: TGTGCCAGCAGCCCCATAGCGGGGAACACCGGGGAGCTGTTTTTT.

V usage is TRBV7-6 and J usage is TRBJ2-1; a possible D gene is TRBD2 (5 bases). Trimming removed 2 bases at V and 10 bases at J, with 12 bases between. The CDR3 length is 13 residues. The germline CDR1 and CDR2 sequences are SGHVS and FNYEAQ. This chain's CDR3 is CASSLNEASEQFF. The CDR3 region has the DNA TGTGCCAGCAGCTTAAACGAGGCTAGCGAGCAGTTCTTC.

The V call is TRBV5-4, the J call TRBJ2-1, with TRBD2 matching 7 bases. Trimming removed 4 bases from V and 3 bases from J; junction bases left unmatched: 7. The CDR3 runs to 15 residues. Germline CDR1 and CDR2: SGHNT and YYREEE (reference sequence). CDR3 in amino acids: CASSLSGIGYNEQFF. The CDR3 DNA follows: TGTGCCAGCAGCCTCAGCGGGATAGGCTACAATGAGCAGTTCTTC. Using reference TRBV5-4 and TRBJ2-1 for the parts outside the CDR3, the full variable domain is ETGVTQSPTHLIKTRGQQVTLRCSSQSGHNTVSWYQQALGQGPQFIFQYYREEENGRGNFPPRFSGLQFPNYSSELNVNALELDDSALYLCASSLSGIGYNEQFFGPGTRLTVL.

This clone was seen more than once but under ten times. The V call is TRBV5-1, the J call TRBJ2-7; 8 bases align to TRBD2. Germline assignment: CDR1 SGHRS and CDR2 YFSETQ. The V gene end was trimmed by 2 bases and the J gene end by 2 bases; junction bases not matched to a gene: 9. This CDR3 contains 16 residues. CDR3 sequence (DNA): TGCGCCAGCAGCTTCTTGGGAGCGGGAGTCGCCTACGAGCAGTACTTC. This translates into CASSFLGAGVAYEQYF. The full variable domain, rest sourced from reference TRBV5-1 and TRBJ2-7, is KAGVTQTPRYLIKTRGQQVTLSCSPISGHRSVSWYQQTPGQGLQFLFEYFSETQRNKGNFPGRFSGRQFSNSRSEMNVSTLELGDSALYLCASSFLGAGVAYEQYFGPGTRLTVT.

The V and J genes are TRBV15 and TRBJ2-1; 7 nucleotides agree with TRBD2. The CDR3 runs 19 residues. V shed 2 bases, J shed 3 bases, and the junction held 16 bases outside the gene matches. Germline V gene lookup returns CDR1 LNHNV and CDR2 YYDKDF (reference sequence). CDR3 coding DNA: TGTGCCACCAGCAGATATTCCTCGGCCGGTCTAGCGGACTACAATGAGCAGTTCTTC. Protein: CATSRYSSAGLADYNEQFF.

This sequence joins TRBV30 and TRBJ1-6, with TRBD1 as a possible D gene (6 bases). Germline CDR1 and CDR2: GTSNPN and SVGIG (reference sequence). V lost 0 bases and J lost 6, with 12 bases in between. The CDR3 is made up of 15 amino acids. The CDR3 is CAWSVNRVFNSPLHF. The CDR3 bases are TGTGCCTGGAGTGTAAACAGGGTCTTTAATTCACCCCTCCACTTT.

This clone was observed a single time. The rearrangement links TRBV5-8 to TRBJ1-6, with D possibly TRBD1 on 5 matching bases. V dropped 0 bases and J dropped 7 bases, with 14 bases sitting between them. The CDR3 extends over 16 amino acids. In germline, CDR1 is SGHTS, CDR2 YDEGEE. The CDR3 spells CASSLDRQPANSPLHF. The CDR3 nucleotides read TGTGCCAGCAGCTTGGACCGACAGCCGGCGAATTCACCCCTCCACTTT. Looking up the rest from reference TRBV5-8 and TRBJ1-6 gives the full variable domain: EAGVTQSPTHLIKTRGQQATLRCSPISGHTSVYWYQQALGLGLQFLLWYDEGEERNRGNFPPRFSGRQFPNYSSELNVNALELEDSALYLCASSLDRQPANSPLHFGNGTRLTVT.

The genes are TRBV5-6 and TRBJ2-2; possible D gene TRBD1, 5 bases. The CDR3 is 15 residues long. Trimming cost V 1 base and J 2 bases, with 9 bases left between them. Germline V lookup: CDR1 SGHDT, CDR2 YYEEEE. The CDR3 DNA is TGTGCCAGCAGCTTGATCGACAGAAACACCGGGGAGCTGTTTTTT. This translates into CASSLIDRNTGELFF.